This TCR beta chain appears in the sequencing data of a study of CD8 T cells in Susac syndrome (dated by TCRdb to about 2019). In terms of the full investigation: The study used repertoire sequencing to test whether antigen drove CD8+ T cell activation and differentiation in Susac syndrome. Paper-wide results and their limitations: The study acknowledged that relatively few individuals were included in the TCR sequencing and HLA analysis.

Points on this clonotype: No cognate antigen has been identified for it. It has no much larger one-base neighbor in the sample; base qualities were not kept.

Peripheral blood CD8+ and CD4+ T cells from healthy donors, Susac syndrome patients and multiple sclerosis patients were profiled by high-throughput TCR beta sequencing. Healthy donors were age- and sex-matched controls. CD8+ TEMRA cells were enriched by FACS, while bulk CD8+ and CD4+ T cells were purified by magnetic negative isolation. Blood was drawn into EDTA tubes, processed within 24 hours, and PBMCs were isolated by density gradient centrifugation. PBMCs destined for TCR sequencing were cryopreserved in liquid nitrogen and later thawed in a 37 °C water bath. The sorted or isolated CD4+, CD8+ and CD8+ TEMRA cells reached a purity of at least 90%. Spanning cysteine to phenylalanine, the CDR3 consists of 13 amino acids. Solely the CDR3 DNA is kept, with 39 bases framed from the first base. Between the V and J ends, shortened by 9 bases and 7 bases respectively, the junction contains 19 bases. The germline V gene gives CDR1 as SNHLY and CDR2 as FYNNEI.

RNA was extracted with the RNeasy kit and about 0.45 to 1 ug was reverse transcribed using random hexamers. The immunoSEQ multiplex PCR assay, which covers 54 Vbeta and 13 Jbeta segments, was used to amplify TCR beta CDR3 regions. PCR amplification bias was corrected by using a synthetic template baseline for primer optimization and computational correction. Per the source publication's procedure: Reads were assigned to V, D and J genes according to IMGT and analyzed in immunoSEQ Analyzer, with only productive sequences retained. Clonality was computed as one minus Shannon entropy normalized by log2 of the number of productive unique sequences. Public and private clones were assessed among the 100 most prevalent clones of each patient and control. Clones were defined as Susac-specific if absent from the healthy and MS cohorts, from 900 to 1,200 published viral clones and from other ImmuneACCESS disease sequences. TCRdb itself trimmed the public reads at Q25 with fastp, ran MiXCR and retained productive beta chains. Under each unique CDR3 protein, matching rows form one entry showing the most common genes and DNA. These V and J calls originate from TCRdb's pipeline instead of the authors' own analysis. The sample table contains under 200,000 distinct CDR3 sequences; only one count was recorded for about 94% of them. The ten largest clones capture over 0.12% of the sample.

The receptor was derived from a human donor in good health. The source material was CD4+ T cells from PBMCs. The rearrangement combines TRBV2 with TRBJ2-7, and perhaps TRBD1 as D gene, on 6 matching bases. The nucleotide sequence reads TGTGCCAGTAGACAGGAGGTGTTGGGGGAGCAGTACTTC. Protein translation: CASRQEVLGEQYF.